Ten or more counts support the clone carrying this T cell receptor beta chain. Libraries were prepared by immunoSEQ multiplex PCR; TCRdb keeps only in-frame clonotypes and omits some of them. The profile shows under 1 million clones, about 92% of them singletons. The CDR3 runs 13 residues. Trimming cost V 4 bases and J 4 bases; bases outside gene matches: 4. Germline CDR1 and CDR2: MGHRA and YSYEKL. This sample stems from a study of shared clonotypes between healthy human individuals. Naive CD8 isolation took CD45RO-negative cells positively selected for CCR7 and excluded terminally differentiated effector memory CD45RA+ cells.

The specimen was naive CD8+ T cells sorted from blood. The chain links TRBV4-1 to TRBJ2-7; TRBD2 aligns across 7 bases. The source of this sequence is a man younger than 45 in good health. Here the CDR3 reads CASSPPSGYEQYF. The CDR3 DNA is TGCGCCAGCAGCCCACCTAGCGGTTACGAGCAGTACTTC.